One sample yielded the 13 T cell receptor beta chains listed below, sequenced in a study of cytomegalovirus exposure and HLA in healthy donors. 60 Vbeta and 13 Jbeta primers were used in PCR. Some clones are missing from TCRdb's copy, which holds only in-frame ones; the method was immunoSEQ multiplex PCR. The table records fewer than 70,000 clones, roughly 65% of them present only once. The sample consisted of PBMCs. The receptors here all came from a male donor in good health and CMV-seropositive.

In DNA form, the CDR3 reads TGCAGCGGAGGACAGGGGGAAGCCACAGATACGCAGTATTTT. Translated, it gives CSGGQGEATDTQYF. V is TRBV29-1 and J is TRBJ2-3, with 10 bases identical to TRBD1. V lost 7 bases and J lost 2; bases outside the gene matches: 6. Germline CDR1 and CDR2: SQVTM and ANQGSEA. CDR3 size: 14 residues.

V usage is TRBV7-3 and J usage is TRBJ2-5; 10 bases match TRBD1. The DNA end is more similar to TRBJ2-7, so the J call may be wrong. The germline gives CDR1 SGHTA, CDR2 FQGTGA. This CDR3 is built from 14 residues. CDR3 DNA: TGTGCCAGCAGCACCTCCGGGACAGGGGACGAGCAGTACTTC. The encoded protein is CASSTSGTGDEQYF.

CDR3 amino acids: CASSPTGTGDTEAFF. CDR3 DNA sequence: TGTGCCAGCAGCCCGACCGGGACAGGAGACACTGAAGCTTTCTTT. The V call is TRBV5-4, the J call TRBJ1-1; 8 bases map to TRBD1. This CDR3 is 15 amino acids long. Trimming at V came to 4 bases and at J to 3 bases, leaving 8 bases not matched to a gene. Germline CDR1 is SGHNT and CDR2 is YYREEE (reference sequence).

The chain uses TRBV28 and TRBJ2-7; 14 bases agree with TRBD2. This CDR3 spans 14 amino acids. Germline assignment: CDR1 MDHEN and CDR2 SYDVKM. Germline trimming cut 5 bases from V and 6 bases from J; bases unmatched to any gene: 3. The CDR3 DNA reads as TGTGCCAGCAGTGAGGGACTAGCGGGAGTCGAGCAGTACTTC. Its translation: CASSEGLAGVEQYF.

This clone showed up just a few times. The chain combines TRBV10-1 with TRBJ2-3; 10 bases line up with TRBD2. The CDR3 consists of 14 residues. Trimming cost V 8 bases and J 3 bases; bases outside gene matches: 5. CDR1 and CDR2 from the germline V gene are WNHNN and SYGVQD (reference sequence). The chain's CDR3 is CASGSGRATDTQYF. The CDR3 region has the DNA TGCGCCAGCGGGAGCGGGAGGGCTACAGATACGCAGTATTTT.

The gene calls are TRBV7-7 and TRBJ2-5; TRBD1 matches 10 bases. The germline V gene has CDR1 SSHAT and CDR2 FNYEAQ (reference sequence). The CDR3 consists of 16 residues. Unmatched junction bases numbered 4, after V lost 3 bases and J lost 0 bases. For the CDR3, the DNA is TGTGCCAGCAGCTTCGGGGGGACAGGGGACCAAGAGACCCAGTACTTC. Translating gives CASSFGGTGDQETQYF.

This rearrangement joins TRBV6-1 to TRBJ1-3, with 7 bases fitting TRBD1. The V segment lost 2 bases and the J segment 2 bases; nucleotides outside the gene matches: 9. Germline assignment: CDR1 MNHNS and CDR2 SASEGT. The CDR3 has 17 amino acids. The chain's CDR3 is CASSEYRQGAAGNTIYF. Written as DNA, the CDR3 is TGTGCCAGCAGTGAATACCGACAGGGCGCAGCTGGAAACACCATATATTTT.

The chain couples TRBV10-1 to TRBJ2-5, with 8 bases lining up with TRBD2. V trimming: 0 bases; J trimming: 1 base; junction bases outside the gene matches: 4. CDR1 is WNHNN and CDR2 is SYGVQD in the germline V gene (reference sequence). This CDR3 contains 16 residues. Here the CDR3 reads CASSESVAGSQETQYF. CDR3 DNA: TGCGCCAGCAGTGAGTCGGTAGCGGGGAGCCAAGAGACCCAGTACTTC.

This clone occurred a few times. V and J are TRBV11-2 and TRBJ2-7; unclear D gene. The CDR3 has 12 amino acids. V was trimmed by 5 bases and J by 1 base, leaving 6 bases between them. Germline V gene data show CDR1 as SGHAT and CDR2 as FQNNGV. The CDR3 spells CASSLLSYEQYF. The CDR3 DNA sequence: TGTGCCAGCAGCCTTCTATCCTACGAGCAGTACTTC.

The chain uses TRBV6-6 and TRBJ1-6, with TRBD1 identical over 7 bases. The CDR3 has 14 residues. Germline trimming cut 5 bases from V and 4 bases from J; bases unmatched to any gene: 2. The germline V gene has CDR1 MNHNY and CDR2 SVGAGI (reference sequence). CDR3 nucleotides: TGTGCCAGCAGTACGGGACAGTATAATTCACCCCTCCACTTT. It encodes CASSTGQYNSPLHF.

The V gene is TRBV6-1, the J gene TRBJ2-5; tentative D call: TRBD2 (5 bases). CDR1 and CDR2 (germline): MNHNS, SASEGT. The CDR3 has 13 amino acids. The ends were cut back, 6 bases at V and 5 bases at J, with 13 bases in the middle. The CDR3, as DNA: TGTGCCAGCAGAGGAGGCGAGGGTGAGACCCAGTACTTC. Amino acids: CASRGGEGETQYF.

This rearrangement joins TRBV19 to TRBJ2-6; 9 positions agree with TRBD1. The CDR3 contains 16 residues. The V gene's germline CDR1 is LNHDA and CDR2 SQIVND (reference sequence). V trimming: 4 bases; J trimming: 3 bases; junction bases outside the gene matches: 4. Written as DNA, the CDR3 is TGTGCCAGTAGTACCGGACAGGGGTATGGGGCCAACGTCCTGACTTTC. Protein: CASSTGQGYGANVLTF.

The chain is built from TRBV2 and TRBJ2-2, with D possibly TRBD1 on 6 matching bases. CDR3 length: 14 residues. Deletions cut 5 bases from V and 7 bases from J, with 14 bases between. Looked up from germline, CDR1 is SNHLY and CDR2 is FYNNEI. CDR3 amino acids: CASSSPGHYGELFF. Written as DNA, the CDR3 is TGTGCCAGCAGTTCACCGGGACACTACGGGGAGCTGTTTTTT.